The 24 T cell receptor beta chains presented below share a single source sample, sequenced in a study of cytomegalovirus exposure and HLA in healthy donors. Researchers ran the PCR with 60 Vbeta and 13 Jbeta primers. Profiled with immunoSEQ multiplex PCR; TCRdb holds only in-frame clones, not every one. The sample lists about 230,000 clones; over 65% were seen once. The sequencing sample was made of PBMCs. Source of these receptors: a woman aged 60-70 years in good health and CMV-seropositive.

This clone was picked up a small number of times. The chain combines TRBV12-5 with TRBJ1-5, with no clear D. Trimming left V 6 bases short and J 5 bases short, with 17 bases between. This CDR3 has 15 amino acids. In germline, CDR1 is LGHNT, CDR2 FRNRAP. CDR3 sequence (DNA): TGTGCTAGTGGCTCGGGGTCTGGTTCCCATCAGCCCCAGCATTTT. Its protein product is CASGSGSGSHQPQHF.

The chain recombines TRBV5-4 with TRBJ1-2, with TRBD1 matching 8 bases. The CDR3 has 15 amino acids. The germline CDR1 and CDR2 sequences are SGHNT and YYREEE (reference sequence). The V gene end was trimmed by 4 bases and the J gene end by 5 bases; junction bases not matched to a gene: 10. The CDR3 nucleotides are TGTGCCAGCAGCCCAGGGGGCTCCAACCCTTATGGCTACACCTTC. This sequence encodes CASSPGGSNPYGYTF. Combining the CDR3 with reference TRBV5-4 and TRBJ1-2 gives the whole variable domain ETGVTQSPTHLIKTRGQQVTLRCSSQSGHNTVSWYQQALGQGPQFIFQYYREEENGRGNFPPRFSGLQFPNYSSELNVNALELDDSALYLCASSPGGSNPYGYTFGSGTRLTVV.

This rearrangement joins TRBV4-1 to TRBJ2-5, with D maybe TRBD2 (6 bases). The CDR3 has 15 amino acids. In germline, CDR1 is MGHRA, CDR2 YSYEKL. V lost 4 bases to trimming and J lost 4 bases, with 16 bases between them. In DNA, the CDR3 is TGCGCCAGCAGCCGCCCGGGAGTCGAAGGAGAGACCCAGTACTTC. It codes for CASSRPGVEGETQYF.

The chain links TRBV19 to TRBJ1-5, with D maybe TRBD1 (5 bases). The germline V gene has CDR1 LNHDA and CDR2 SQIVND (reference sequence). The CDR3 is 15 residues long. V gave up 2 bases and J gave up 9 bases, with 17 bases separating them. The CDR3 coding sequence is TGTGCCAGTAGTATATGGGGGGAGGCCCTCGGGCCCCAGCATTTT. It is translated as CASSIWGEALGPQHF.

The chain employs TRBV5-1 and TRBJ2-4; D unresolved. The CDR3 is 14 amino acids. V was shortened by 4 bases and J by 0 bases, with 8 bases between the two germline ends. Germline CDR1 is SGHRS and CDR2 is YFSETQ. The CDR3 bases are TGCGCCAGCAGCGTGGATCTAGCCAAAAACATTCAGTACTTC. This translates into CASSVDLAKNIQYF.

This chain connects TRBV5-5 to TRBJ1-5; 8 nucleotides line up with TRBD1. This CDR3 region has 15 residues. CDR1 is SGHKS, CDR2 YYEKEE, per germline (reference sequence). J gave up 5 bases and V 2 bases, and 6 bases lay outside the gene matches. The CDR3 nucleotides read TGTGCCAGCAGCTTCGACAGGGGAAGGGATCAGCCCCAGCATTTT. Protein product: CASSFDRGRDQPQHF.

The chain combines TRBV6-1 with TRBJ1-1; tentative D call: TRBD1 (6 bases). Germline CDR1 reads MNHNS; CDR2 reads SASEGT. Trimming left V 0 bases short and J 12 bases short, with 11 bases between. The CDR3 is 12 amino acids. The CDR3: CASSEAQGRTFF. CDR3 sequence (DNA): TGTGCCAGCAGTGAAGCACAGGGCAGGACTTTCTTT.

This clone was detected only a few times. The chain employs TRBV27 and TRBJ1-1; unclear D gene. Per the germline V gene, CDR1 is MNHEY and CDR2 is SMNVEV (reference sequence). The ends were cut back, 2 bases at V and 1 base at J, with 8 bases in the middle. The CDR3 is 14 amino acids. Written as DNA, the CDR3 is TGTGCCAGCAGTTTAGGAGTCGCGAACACTGAAGCTTTCTTT. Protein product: CASSLGVANTEAFF.

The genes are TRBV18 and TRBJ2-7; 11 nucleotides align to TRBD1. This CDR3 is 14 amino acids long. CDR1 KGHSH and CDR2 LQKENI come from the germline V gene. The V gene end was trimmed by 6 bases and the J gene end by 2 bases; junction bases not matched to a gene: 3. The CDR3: CASSRTGGTYEQYF. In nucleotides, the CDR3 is TGTGCCAGCTCTAGGACAGGGGGCACCTACGAGCAGTACTTC.

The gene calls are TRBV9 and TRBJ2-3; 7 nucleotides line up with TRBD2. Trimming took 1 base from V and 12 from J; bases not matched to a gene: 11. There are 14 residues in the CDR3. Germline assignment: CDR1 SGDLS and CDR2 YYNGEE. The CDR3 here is CASSVLETSRAQYF. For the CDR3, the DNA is TGTGCCAGCAGCGTACTGGAGACTAGCCGGGCACAGTATTTT. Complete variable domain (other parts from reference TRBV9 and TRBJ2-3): DSGVTQTPKHLITATGQRVTLRCSPRSGDLSVYWYQQSLDQGLQFLIQYYNGEERAKGNILERFSAQQFPDLHSELNLSSLELGDSALYFCASSVLETSRAQYFGPGTRLTVL.

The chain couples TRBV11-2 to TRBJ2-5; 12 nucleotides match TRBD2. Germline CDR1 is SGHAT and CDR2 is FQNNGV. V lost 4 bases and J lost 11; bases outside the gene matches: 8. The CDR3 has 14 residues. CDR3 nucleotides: TGTGCCAGCAGCTCGACTAGCGGGGGTGGAGAGCAGTACTTC. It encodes CASSSTSGGGEQYF.

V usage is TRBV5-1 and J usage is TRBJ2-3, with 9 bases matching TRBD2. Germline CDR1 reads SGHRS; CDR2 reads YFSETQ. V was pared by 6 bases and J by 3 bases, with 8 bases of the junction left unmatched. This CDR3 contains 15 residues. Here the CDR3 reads CASTFSGSGTDTQYF. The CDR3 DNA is TGCGCCAGCACCTTTAGCGGGAGTGGAACAGATACGCAGTATTTT.

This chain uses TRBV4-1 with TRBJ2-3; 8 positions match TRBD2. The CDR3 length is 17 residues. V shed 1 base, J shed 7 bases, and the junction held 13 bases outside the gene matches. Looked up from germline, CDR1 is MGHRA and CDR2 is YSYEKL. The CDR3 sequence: CASSQVGRGRPWNTQYF. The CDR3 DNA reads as TGCGCCAGCAGCCAAGTAGGACGCGGGAGGCCCTGGAATACGCAGTATTTT.

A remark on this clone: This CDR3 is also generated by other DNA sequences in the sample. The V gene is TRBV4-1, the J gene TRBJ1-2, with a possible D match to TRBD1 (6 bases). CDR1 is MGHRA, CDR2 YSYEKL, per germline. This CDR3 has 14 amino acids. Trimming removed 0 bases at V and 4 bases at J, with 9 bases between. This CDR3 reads CASSQDRGAYGYTF. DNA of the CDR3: TGCGCCAGCAGCCAAGACCGGGGGGCCTATGGCTACACCTTC.

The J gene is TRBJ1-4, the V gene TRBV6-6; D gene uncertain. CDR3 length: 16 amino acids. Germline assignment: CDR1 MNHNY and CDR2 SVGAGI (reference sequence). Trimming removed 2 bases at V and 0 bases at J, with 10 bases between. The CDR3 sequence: CASSYALGATNEKLFF. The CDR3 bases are TGTGCCAGCAGTTACGCTCTCGGTGCAACTAATGAAAAACTGTTTTTT.

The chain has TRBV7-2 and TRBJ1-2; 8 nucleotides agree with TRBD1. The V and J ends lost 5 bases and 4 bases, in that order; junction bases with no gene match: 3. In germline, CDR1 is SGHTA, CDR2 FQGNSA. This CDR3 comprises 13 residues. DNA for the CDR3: TGTGCCAGCAGCACCGGACAGGGCTATGGCTACACCTTC. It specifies CASSTGQGYGYTF.

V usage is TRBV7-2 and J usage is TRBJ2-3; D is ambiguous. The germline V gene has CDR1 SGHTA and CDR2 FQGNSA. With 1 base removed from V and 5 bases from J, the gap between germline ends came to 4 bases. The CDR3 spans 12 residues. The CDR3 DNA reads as TGTGCCAGCAGCTTAGATAGAGATACGCAGTATTTT. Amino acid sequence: CASSLDRDTQYF.

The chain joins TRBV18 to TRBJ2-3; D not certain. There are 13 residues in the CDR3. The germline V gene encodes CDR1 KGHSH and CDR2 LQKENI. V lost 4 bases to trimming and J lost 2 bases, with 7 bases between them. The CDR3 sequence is CASSLRATDTQYF. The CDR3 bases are TGTGCCAGCTCACTTCGCGCCACAGATACGCAGTATTTT.

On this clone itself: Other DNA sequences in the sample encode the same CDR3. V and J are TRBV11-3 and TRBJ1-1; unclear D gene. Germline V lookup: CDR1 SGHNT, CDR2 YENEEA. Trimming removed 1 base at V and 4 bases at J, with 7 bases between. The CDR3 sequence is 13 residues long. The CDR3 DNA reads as TGTGCCAGCAGCTTAGGGCCGGGCACTGAAGCTTTCTTT. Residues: CASSLGPGTEAFF. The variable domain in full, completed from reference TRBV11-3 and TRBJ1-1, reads EAGVVQSPRYKIIEKKQPVAFWCNPISGHNTLYWYLQNLGQGPELLIRYENEEAVDDSQLPKDRFSAERLKGVDSTLKIQPAELGDSAVYLCASSLGPGTEAFFGQGTRLTVV.

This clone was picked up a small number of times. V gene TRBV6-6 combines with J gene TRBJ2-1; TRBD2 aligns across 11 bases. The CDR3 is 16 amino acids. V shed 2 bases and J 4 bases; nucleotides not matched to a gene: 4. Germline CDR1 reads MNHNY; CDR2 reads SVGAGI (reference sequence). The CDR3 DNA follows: TGTGCCAGCAGTTACCCCCTAGCGGGGGGATACAATGAGCAGTTCTTC. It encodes CASSYPLAGGYNEQFF.

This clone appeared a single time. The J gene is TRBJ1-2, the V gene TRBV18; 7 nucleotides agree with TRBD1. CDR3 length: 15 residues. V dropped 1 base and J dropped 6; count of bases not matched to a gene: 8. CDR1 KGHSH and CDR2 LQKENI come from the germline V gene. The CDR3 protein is CASSPLEGGLNGYTF. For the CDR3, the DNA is TGTGCCAGCTCACCACTGGAAGGGGGCTTGAATGGCTACACCTTC.

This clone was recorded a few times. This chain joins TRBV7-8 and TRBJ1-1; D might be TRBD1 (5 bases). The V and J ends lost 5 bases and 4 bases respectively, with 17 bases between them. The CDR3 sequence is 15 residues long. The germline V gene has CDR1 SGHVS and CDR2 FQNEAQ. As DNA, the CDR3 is TGTGCCAGCAGCGGGCGGACATGGGGTGCCACTGAAGCTTTCTTT. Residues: CASSGRTWGATEAFF.

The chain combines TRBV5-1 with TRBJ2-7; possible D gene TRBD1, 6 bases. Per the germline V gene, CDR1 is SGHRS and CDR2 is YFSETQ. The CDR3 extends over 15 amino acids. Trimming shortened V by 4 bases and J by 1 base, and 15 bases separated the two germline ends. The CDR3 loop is CASSGRGSPSYEQYF. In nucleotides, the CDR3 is TGCGCCAGCAGCGGTAGGGGGAGCCCATCCTACGAGCAGTACTTC.

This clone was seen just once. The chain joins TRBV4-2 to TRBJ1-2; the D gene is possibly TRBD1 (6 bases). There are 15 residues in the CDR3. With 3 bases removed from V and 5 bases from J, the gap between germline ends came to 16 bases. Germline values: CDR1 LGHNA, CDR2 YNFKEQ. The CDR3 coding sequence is TGTGCCAGCAGCCAGGGGACATTATCCGAGTATGGCTACACCTTC. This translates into CASSQGTLSEYGYTF.